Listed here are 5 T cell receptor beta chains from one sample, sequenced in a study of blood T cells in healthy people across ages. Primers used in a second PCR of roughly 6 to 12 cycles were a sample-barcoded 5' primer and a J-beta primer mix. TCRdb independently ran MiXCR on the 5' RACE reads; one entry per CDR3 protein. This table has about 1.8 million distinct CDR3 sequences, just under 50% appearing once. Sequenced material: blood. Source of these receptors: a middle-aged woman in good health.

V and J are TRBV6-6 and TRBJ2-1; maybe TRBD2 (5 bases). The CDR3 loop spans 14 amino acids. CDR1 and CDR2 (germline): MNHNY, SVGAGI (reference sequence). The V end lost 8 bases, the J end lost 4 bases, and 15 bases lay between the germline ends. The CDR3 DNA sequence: TGTGCCAGCCCGCCAGCGGACCAATACAATGAGCAGTTCTTC. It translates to CASPPADQYNEQFF.

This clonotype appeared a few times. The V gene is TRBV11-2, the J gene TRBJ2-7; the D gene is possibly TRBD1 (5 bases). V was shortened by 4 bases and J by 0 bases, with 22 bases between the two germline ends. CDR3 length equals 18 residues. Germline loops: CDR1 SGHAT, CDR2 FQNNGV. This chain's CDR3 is CASSSKPLWGASSYEQYF. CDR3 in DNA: TGTGCCAGCAGCTCAAAACCTCTCTGGGGCGCAAGCTCCTACGAGCAGTACTTC.

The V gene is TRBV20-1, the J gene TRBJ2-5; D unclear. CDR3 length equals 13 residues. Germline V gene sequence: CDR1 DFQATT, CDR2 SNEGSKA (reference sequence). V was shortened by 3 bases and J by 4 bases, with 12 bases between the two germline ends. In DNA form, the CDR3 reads TGCAGTGCTAGGATCCTTGGCCGAGAGACCCAGTACTTC. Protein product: CSARILGRETQYF.

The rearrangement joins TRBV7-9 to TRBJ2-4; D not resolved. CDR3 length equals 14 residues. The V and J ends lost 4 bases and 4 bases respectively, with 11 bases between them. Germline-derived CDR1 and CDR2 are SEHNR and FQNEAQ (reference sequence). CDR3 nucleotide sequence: TGTGCCAGCAGCTCGGACGGGCCAAAAAACATTCAGTACTTC. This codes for CASSSDGPKNIQYF.

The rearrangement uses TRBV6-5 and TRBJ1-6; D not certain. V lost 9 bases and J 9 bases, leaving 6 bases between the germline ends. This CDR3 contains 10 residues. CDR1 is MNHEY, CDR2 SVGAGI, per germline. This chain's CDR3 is CASAGSPLHF. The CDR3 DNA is TGTGCCAGTGCAGGTTCACCCCTCCACTTT.